The rows below give T cell receptor beta chains drawn from one sample of a study of shared clonotypes between healthy human individuals. Using immunoSEQ multiplex PCR, the repertoire was profiled, and TCRdb retains in-frame clones only, with some absent. The table records 2 million to 3 million clones, over 85% of them present only once. Sequenced sample: naive CD4+ T cells from PBMCs. These receptors were collected from a man between 18 and 35 years old in good health. Some clones in this sample may be carry-over from other donors' samples. Both conserved end residues are part of each CDR3. A D gene is named only where the DNA matches it firmly. The size field is filled for only some rows; it gives once, few, many or a size class.

abundance: .; d_gene: TRBD1; j_gene: TRBJ2-5; v_gene: TRBV29-1; CDR3aa: CSVLTGAYGETQYF; CDR3nt: TGCAGCGTTCTGACAGGGGCCTACGGGGAGACCCAGTACTTC
abundance: once; d_gene: TRBD2; j_gene: TRBJ2-1; v_gene: TRBV14; CDR3aa: CASSPQGLAGGEQFF; CDR3nt: TGTGCCAGCAGCCCACAGGGACTAGCGGGAGGTGAGCAGTTCTTC
abundance: .; d_gene: .; j_gene: TRBJ2-7; v_gene: TRBV28; CDR3aa: CASSTRMPYEQYF; CDR3nt: TGTGCCAGCAGCACACGGATGCCCTACGAGCAGTACTTC
abundance: .; d_gene: TRBD2; j_gene: TRBJ2-7; v_gene: TRBV28; CDR3aa: CASSLSTRLAGIDYEQYF; CDR3nt: TGTGCCAGCAGTTTATCCACACGACTAGCGGGAATTGATTACGAGCAGTACTTC
abundance: once; d_gene: TRBD1; j_gene: TRBJ1-6; v_gene: TRBV5-6; CDR3aa: CASSWVNPGGDSPLHF; CDR3nt: TGTGCCAGCAGCTGGGTGAATCCAGGGGGCGATTCACCCCTCCACTTT
abundance: .; d_gene: .; j_gene: TRBJ2-7; v_gene: TRBV2; CDR3aa: CASSEAPLEQYF; CDR3nt: TGTGCCAGCAGTGAAGCCCCCTTAGAGCAGTACTTC
abundance: .; d_gene: TRBD1; j_gene: TRBJ1-5; v_gene: TRBV2; CDR3aa: CASNLGQGNQPQHF; CDR3nt: TGTGCCAGCAACTTGGGACAGGGGAATCAGCCCCAGCATTTT
abundance: once; d_gene: .; j_gene: TRBJ1-5; v_gene: TRBV28; CDR3aa: CATPDSRSNQPQHF; CDR3nt: TGTGCTACACCAGACTCTAGGAGCAATCAGCCCCAGCATTTT
abundance: .; d_gene: .; j_gene: TRBJ1-1; v_gene: TRBV5-4; CDR3aa: CASSSFKVRLNTEAFF; CDR3nt: TGTGCCAGCAGCTCGTTTAAGGTCCGCCTGAACACTGAAGCTTTCTTT
abundance: .; d_gene: .; j_gene: TRBJ1-2; v_gene: TRBV2; CDR3aa: CASSETRNRAYGYTF; CDR3nt: TGTGCCAGCAGTGAGACCAGGAACAGGGCCTATGGCTACACCTTC
abundance: .; d_gene: TRBD1; j_gene: TRBJ2-5; v_gene: TRBV7-2; CDR3aa: CASSLAGTAEETQYF; CDR3nt: TGTGCCAGCAGCTTAGCTGGGACAGCAGAAGAGACCCAGTACTTC
abundance: .; d_gene: .; j_gene: TRBJ2-7; v_gene: TRBV5-4; CDR3aa: CASSLSAGERFEQYF; CDR3nt: TGTGCCAGCAGCTTGTCGGCAGGGGAACGTTTCGAGCAGTACTTC
abundance: .; d_gene: .; j_gene: TRBJ2-5; v_gene: TRBV11-3; CDR3aa: CASSPGGGETQYF; CDR3nt: TGTGCCAGCAGCCCAGGAGGGGGAGAGACCCAGTACTTC
abundance: .; d_gene: TRBD1; j_gene: TRBJ1-5; v_gene: TRBV28; CDR3aa: CASSRDRGNHNQPQHF; CDR3nt: TGTGCCAGCAGTCGGGACAGGGGAAATCACAATCAGCCCCAGCATTTT
abundance: .; d_gene: TRBD2; j_gene: TRBJ2-2; v_gene: TRBV28; CDR3aa: CASSRRGELRTGELFF; CDR3nt: TGTGCCAGCAGTCGTCGGGGGGAGCTGCGCACCGGGGAGCTGTTTTTT
abundance: .; d_gene: TRBD1; j_gene: TRBJ2-4; v_gene: TRBV7-9; CDR3aa: CASSDSTGDIAKNIQYF; CDR3nt: TGTGCCAGCAGCGATAGTACAGGGGATATAGCCAAAAACATTCAGTACTTC
abundance: once; d_gene: TRBD1; j_gene: TRBJ1-2; v_gene: TRBV19; CDR3aa: CASSMDGDRYGYTF; CDR3nt: TGTGCCAGTAGTATGGATGGGGACAGGTATGGCTACACCTTC
abundance: .; d_gene: .; j_gene: TRBJ1-1; v_gene: TRBV12-1; CDR3aa: CASRPPRGQQVEGNTEAFF; CDR3nt: TGTGCCAGCAGACCCCCCCGGGGACAACAGGTAGAGGGGAACACTGAAGCTTTCTTT
abundance: .; d_gene: TRBD2; j_gene: TRBJ2-3; v_gene: TRBV4-2; CDR3aa: CASSRGLAGADDTQYF; CDR3nt: TGTGCCAGCAGCCGCGGACTAGCGGGAGCTGACGATACGCAGTATTTT
abundance: .; d_gene: TRBD1; j_gene: TRBJ1-4; v_gene: TRBV18; CDR3aa: CASSATGTGLEKLFF; CDR3nt: TGTGCCAGCTCGGCGACCGGGACAGGGCTAGAAAAACTGTTTTTT
abundance: .; d_gene: .; j_gene: TRBJ2-2; v_gene: TRBV6-1; CDR3aa: CASSVRPGELFF; CDR3nt: TGTGCCAGCAGTGTCCGGCCCGGGGAGCTGTTTTTT
abundance: .; d_gene: .; j_gene: TRBJ1-1; v_gene: TRBV7-9; CDR3aa: CASSSQGLTEAFF; CDR3nt: TGTGCCAGCAGTTCCCAGGGGCTCACTGAAGCTTTCTTT
abundance: .; d_gene: .; j_gene: TRBJ1-4; v_gene: TRBV7-2; CDR3aa: CASSFGGSEKLFF; CDR3nt: TGTGCCAGCAGCTTTGGGGGGTCGGAAAAACTGTTTTTT